The source of this T cell receptor beta chain is a study of cytomegalovirus exposure and HLA in healthy donors. Trimming at V came to 6 bases and at J to 6 bases, leaving 10 bases not matched to a gene. This CDR3 contains 15 residues. CDR1 is SNHLY and CDR2 is FYNNEI in the germline V gene. PCR was performed using 60 Vbeta and 13 Jbeta primers. Here immunoSEQ multiplex PCR was the method, and the copy in TCRdb shows in-frame clones only, minus some. The sample holds about 61,000 clones, around 87% seen once. The sample consisted of PBMCs. The V and J genes are TRBV2 and TRBJ2-5, with 10 nucleotides matching TRBD2. This TCR derives from a man aged 18 to 29 in good health and CMV-seronegative. The DNA for the CDR3 is TGTGCCAGCAGCGAGGCAGCGGGGGGGGCTAAGACCCAGTACTTC. Translated: CASSEAAGGAKTQYF.